This T cell receptor beta chain was captured in a study of technical replicates of blood from a handful of donors. This clone was detected a few times. Generated by immunoSEQ multiplex PCR, the TCRdb table keeps only in-frame clones and is missing some. The sample yields approximately 75,000 clones, roughly 92% seen once. CDR3 length: 19 residues. Germline lookup yields CDR1 SEHNR and CDR2 FQNEAQ (reference sequence). V shed 2 bases and J 0 bases; nucleotides not matched to a gene: 13. The rearrangement uses TRBV7-9 and TRBJ1-5, with 7 bases fitting TRBD1. The sequenced material came from T cells isolated from PBMCs. This receptor was obtained from a human donor in good health. DNA for the CDR3: TGTGCCAGCAGCTTACCTGGGACAGCTACATCTTATAGCAATCAGCCCCAGCATTTT. Translation: CASSLPGTATSYSNQPQHF. Filled out from reference TRBV7-9 and TRBJ1-5, the complete variable domain reads DTGVSQNPRHKITKRGQNVTFRCDPISEHNRLYWYRQTLGQGPEFLTYFQNEAQLEKSRLLSDRFSAERPKGSFSTLEIQRTEQGDSAMYLCASSLPGTATSYSNQPQHFGDGTRLSIL.